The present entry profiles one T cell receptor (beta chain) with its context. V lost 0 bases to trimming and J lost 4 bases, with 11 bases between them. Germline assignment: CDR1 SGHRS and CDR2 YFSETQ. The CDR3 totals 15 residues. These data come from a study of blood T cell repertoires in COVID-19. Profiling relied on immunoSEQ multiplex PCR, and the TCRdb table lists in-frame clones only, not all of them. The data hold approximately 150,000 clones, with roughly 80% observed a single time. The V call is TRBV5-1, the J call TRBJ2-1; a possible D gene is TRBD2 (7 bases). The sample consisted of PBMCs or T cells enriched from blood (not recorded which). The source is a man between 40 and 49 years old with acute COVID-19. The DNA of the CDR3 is TGCGCCAGCAGCTTGGCGAGCGGGACATACAATGAGCAGTTCTTC. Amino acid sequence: CASSLASGTYNEQFF.